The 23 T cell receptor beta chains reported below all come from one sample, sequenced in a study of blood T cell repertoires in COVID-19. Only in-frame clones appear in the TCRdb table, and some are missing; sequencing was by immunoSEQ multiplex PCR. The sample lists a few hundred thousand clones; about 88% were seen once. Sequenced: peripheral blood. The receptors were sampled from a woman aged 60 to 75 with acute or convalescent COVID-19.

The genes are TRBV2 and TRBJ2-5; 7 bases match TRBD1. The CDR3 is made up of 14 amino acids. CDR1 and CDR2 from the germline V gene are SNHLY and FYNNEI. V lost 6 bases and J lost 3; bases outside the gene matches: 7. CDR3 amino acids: CASRRGTDKETQYF. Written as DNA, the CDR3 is TGTGCCAGCAGGAGGGGGACAGATAAAGAGACCCAGTACTTC.

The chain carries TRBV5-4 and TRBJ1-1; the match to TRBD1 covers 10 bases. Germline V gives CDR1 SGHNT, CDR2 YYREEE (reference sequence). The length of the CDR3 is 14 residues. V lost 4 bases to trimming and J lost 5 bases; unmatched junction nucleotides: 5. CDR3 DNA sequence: TGTGCCAGCAGCGCCGGACAGGGGGGGACTGAAGCTTTCTTT. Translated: CASSAGQGGTEAFF. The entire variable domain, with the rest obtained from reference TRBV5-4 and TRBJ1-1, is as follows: ETGVTQSPTHLIKTRGQQVTLRCSSQSGHNTVSWYQQALGQGPQFIFQYYREEENGRGNFPPRFSGLQFPNYSSELNVNALELDDSALYLCASSAGQGGTEAFFGQGTRLTVV.

The CDR3 DNA reads as TGTGCCAGCAGTTACGGGCAACAGGATAGCTCCTACGAGCAGTACTTC. Its translation is CASSYGQQDSSYEQYF. V and J are TRBV28 and TRBJ2-7, with a possible D match to TRBD1 (5 bases). V lost 4 bases and J lost 0, with 16 bases in between. This CDR3 comprises 16 residues. Germline V gene data show CDR1 as MDHEN and CDR2 as SYDVKM.

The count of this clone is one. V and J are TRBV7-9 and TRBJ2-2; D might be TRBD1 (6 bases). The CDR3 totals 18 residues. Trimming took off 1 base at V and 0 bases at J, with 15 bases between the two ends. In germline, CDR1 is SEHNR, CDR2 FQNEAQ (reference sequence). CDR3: CASSLGGVWTANTGELFF. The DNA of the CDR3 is TGTGCCAGCAGCTTAGGAGGGGTATGGACAGCGAACACCGGGGAGCTGTTTTTT.

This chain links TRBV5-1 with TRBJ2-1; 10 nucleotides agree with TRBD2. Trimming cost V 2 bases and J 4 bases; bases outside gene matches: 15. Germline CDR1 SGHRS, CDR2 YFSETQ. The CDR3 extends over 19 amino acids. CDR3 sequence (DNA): TGCGCCAGCAGCTTTGGGTTAAAACCGGGACTAGCGACTTACAATGAGCAGTTCTTC. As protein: CASSFGLKPGLATYNEQFF.

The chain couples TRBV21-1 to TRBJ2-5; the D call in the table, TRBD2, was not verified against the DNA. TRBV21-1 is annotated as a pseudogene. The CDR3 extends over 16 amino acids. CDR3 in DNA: TGTGCGCACGGGCAGGGCTGGACTAGCAGCCAAGAGACCCAGTACTTC. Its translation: CAHGQGWTSSQETQYF.

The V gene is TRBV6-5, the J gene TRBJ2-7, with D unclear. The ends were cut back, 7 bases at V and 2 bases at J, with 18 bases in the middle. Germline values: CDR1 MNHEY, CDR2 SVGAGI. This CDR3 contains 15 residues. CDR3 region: CASTKQVAWPYEQYF. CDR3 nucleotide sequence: TGTGCCAGCACTAAGCAGGTGGCCTGGCCCTACGAGCAGTACTTC.

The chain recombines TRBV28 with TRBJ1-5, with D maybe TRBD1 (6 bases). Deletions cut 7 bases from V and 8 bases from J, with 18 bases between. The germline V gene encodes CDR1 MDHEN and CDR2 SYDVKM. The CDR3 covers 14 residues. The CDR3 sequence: CASTRPGVREPQHF. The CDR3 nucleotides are TGTGCCAGCACCCGCCCAGGGGTCAGGGAGCCCCAGCATTTT.

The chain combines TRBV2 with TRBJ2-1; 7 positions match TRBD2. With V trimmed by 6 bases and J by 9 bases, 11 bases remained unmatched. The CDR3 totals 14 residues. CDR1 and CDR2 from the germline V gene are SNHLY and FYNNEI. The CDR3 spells CASRLGLGRSEQFF. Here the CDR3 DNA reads TGTGCCAGCAGGCTAGGACTAGGTCGCTCTGAGCAGTTCTTC.

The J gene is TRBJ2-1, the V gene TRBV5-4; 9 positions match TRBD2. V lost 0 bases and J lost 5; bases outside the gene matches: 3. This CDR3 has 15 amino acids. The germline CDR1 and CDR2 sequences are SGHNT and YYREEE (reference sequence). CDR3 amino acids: CASSLVSSGNNEQFF. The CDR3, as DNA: TGTGCCAGCAGCTTGGTGTCTAGCGGGAACAATGAGCAGTTCTTC. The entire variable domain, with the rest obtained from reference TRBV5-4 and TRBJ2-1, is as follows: ETGVTQSPTHLIKTRGQQVTLRCSSQSGHNTVSWYQQALGQGPQFIFQYYREEENGRGNFPPRFSGLQFPNYSSELNVNALELDDSALYLCASSLVSSGNNEQFFGPGTRLTVL.

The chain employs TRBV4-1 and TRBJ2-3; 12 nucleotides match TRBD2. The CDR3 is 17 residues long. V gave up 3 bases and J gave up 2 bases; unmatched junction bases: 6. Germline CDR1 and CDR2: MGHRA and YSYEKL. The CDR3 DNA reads TGCGCCAGCAGCCAGGAGGGGACTAGCGGGCTCACAGATACGCAGTATTTT. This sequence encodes CASSQEGTSGLTDTQYF.

The CDR3 region is CASSLEHRYNTEAFF. In nucleotides, the CDR3 is TGTGCCAGCAGCTTAGAACACAGGTATAACACTGAAGCTTTCTTT. The chain employs TRBV11-2 and TRBJ1-1; possibly TRBD1 for D (5 bases). Deletions cut 0 bases from V and 2 bases from J, with 10 bases between. Germline loops: CDR1 SGHAT, CDR2 FQNNGV. CDR3 length equals 15 residues.

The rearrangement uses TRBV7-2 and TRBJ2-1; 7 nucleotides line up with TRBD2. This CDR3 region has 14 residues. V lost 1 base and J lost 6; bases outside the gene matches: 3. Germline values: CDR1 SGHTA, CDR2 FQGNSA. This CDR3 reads CASSLGGSINEQFF. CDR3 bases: TGTGCCAGCAGCTTAGGCGGGAGCATCAATGAGCAGTTCTTC. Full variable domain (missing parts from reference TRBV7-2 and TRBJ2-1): GAGVSQSPSNKVTEKGKDVELRCDPISGHTALYWYRQSLGQGLEFLIYFQGNSAPDKSGLPSDRFSAERTGGSVSTLTIQRTQQEDSAVYLCASSLGGSINEQFFGPGTRLTVL.

In DNA, the CDR3 is TGTGCCAGCAGCTTGGGGCGGGGGTCCGGGGAGCCCCAGCATTTT. It translates to CASSLGRGSGEPQHF. The chain carries TRBV7-6 and TRBJ1-5, with D possibly TRBD1 on 5 matching bases. This CDR3 is 15 amino acids long. V lost 3 bases, J lost 8 bases, and 17 bases lay in between. Germline V gene sequence: CDR1 SGHVS, CDR2 FNYEAQ. Looking up the rest from reference TRBV7-6 and TRBJ1-5 gives the full variable domain: GAGVSQSPRYKVTKRGQDVALRCDPISGHVSLYWYRQALGQGPEFLTYFNYEAQQDKSGLPNDRFSAERPEGSISTLTIQRTEQRDSAMYRCASSLGRGSGEPQHFGDGTRLSIL.

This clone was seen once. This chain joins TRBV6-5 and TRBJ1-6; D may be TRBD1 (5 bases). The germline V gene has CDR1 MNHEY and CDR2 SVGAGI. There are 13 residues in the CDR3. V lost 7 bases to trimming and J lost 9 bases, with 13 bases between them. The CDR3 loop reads CASKSTDVSPLHF. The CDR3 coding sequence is TGTGCCAGCAAGTCGACAGATGTTTCACCCCTCCACTTT.

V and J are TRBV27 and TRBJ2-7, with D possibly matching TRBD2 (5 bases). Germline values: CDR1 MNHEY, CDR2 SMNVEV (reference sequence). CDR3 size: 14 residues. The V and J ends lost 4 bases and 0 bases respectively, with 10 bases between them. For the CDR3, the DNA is TGTGCCAGCAGTTCGCAGCGGCCCTCCTACGAGCAGTACTTC. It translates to CASSSQRPSYEQYF.

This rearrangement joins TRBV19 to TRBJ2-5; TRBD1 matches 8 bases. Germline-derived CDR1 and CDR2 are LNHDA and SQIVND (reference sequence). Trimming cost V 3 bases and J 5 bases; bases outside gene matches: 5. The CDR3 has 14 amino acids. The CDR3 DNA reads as TGTGCCAGTAGTATGTGGACAGGGCACGAGACCCAGTACTTC. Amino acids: CASSMWTGHETQYF.

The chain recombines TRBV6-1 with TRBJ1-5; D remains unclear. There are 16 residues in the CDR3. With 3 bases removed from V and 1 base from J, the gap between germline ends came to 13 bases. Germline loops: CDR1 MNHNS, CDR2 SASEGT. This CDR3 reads CASSDRGGLSNQPQHF. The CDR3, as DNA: TGTGCCAGCAGTGATCGAGGAGGGCTGAGCAATCAGCCCCAGCATTTT.

The CDR3, as DNA: TGCGCCAGCAGCTTCCACCGGACAGGGGGAAGTGGCTACACCTTC. Protein product: CASSFHRTGGSGYTF. The chain uses TRBV5-1 and TRBJ1-2; TRBD1 matches 10 bases. This CDR3 is 15 amino acids long. J gave up 7 bases and V 2 bases, and 8 bases lay outside the gene matches. From germline, CDR1 is SGHRS and CDR2 YFSETQ.

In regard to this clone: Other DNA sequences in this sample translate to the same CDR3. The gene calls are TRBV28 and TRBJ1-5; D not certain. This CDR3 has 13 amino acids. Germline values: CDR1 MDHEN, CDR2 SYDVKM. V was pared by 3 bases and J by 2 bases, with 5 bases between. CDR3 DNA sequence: TGTGCCAGCAGTTTTTCGGGCAATCAGCCCCAGCATTTT. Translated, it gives CASSFSGNQPQHF.

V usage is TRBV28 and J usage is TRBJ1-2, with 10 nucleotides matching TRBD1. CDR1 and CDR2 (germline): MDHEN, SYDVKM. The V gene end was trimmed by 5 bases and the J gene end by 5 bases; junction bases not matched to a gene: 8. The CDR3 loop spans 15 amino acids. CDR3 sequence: CASSSRDRGGYGYTF. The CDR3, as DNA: TGTGCCAGCAGTAGCCGGGACAGGGGCGGTTATGGCTACACCTTC.

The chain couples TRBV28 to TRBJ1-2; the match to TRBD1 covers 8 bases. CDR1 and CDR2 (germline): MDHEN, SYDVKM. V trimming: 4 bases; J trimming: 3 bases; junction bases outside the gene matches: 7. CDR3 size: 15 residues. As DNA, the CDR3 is TGTGCCAGCAGTTCCTGGACAGGGTCCTACTATGGCTACACCTTC. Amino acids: CASSSWTGSYYGYTF.

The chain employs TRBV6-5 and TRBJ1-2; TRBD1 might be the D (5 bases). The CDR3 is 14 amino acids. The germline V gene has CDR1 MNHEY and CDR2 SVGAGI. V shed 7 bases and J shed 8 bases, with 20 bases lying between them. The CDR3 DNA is TGTGCCAGCACCGGTCTGGCCCCGGGGGGGGGCTACACCTTC. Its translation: CASTGLAPGGGYTF.